This T cell receptor (beta chain) was found in a study of blood T cell repertoires in COVID-19. On the study more broadly: T cells, B-cell-depleted T cells, or PBMCs supplied cDNA or gDNA.

Participant age was roughly 18 to 90 years, and participants resided in fewer than 25 US areas. Participants reported their clinical history, and cohort assignment relied on those reports. The trim removed 4 bases at V and 1 base at J, leaving 8 bases unmatched. In germline, CDR1 is ENHRY, CDR2 SYGVKD. The CDR3 is made up of 18 amino acids. Authors' processing steps: For nucleated cells, counts were estimated from reference gene primer amplification. TCRdb's table, derived via immunoSEQ multiplex PCR, lists solely in-frame clones and lacks some. V and J calls and clone size come straight from that table; D and trimming were deduced from the DNA. The sample has hundreds of thousands of clones, 85% to 90% seen once.

The sequence derives from a man between 18 and 35 years old who had recovered from COVID-19. Sequencing input: PBMCs or T cells enriched from blood (not recorded which). The chain combines TRBV10-3 with TRBJ2-3; 13 bases agree with TRBD2. As DNA, the CDR3 is TGTGCCATCAGTGCAACAGTCACTAGCGGGGGGGGCACAGATACGCAGTATTTT. Protein: CAISATVTSGGGTDTQYF.